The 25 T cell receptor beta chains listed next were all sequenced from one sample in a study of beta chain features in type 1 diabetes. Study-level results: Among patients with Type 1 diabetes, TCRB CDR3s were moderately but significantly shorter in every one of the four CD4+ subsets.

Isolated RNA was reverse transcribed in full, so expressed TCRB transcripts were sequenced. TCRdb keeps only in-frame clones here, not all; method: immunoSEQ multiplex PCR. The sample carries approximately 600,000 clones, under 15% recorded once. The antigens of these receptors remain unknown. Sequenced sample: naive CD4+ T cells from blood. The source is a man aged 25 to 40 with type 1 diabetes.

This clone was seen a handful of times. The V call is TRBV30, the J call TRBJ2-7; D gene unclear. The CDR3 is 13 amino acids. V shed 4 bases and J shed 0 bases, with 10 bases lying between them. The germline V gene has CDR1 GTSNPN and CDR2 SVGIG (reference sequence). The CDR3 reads CAWNGRISYEQYF. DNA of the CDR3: TGTGCCTGGAACGGACGGATCTCCTACGAGCAGTACTTC.

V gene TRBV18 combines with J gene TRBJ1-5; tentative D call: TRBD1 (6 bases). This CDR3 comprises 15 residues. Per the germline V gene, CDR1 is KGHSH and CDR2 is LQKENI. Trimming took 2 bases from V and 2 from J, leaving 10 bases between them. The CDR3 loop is CASSPKTGGNQPQHF. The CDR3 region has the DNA TGTGCCAGCTCACCAAAGACAGGAGGCAATCAGCCCCAGCATTTT.

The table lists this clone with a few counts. As DNA, the CDR3 is TGTGCCAGCAGCTTAGGACAGGGTAGTCAGCCCCAGCATTTT. This codes for CASSLGQGSQPQHF. The chain employs TRBV13 and TRBJ1-5; D is perhaps TRBD1 (6 bases). Germline V gene sequence: CDR1 PRHDT, CDR2 FYEKMQ (reference sequence). There are 14 residues in the CDR3. The V end was cut by 0 bases, the J end by 6 bases, with 9 bases between.

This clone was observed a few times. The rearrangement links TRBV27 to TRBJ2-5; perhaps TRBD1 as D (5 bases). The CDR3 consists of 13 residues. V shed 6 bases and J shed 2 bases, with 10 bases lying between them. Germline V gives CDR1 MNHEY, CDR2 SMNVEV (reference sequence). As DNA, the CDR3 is TGTGCCAGCAGGAAGGACACACAAGAGACCCAGTACTTC. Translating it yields CASRKDTQETQYF.

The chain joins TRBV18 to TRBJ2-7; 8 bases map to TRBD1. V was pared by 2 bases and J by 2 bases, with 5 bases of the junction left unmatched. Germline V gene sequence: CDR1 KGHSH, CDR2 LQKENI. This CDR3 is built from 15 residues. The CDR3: CASSPNGQGTYEQYF. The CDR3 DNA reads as TGTGCCAGCTCACCAAATGGACAGGGTACCTACGAGCAGTACTTC.

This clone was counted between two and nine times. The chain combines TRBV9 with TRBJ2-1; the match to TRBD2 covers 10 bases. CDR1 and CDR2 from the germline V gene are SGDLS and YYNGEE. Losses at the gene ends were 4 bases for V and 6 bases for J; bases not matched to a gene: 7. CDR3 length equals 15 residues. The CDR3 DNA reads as TGTGCCAGCAGCTCCCAGCGGGGGGGTCTCAATGAGCAGTTCTTC. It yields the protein CASSSQRGGLNEQFF.

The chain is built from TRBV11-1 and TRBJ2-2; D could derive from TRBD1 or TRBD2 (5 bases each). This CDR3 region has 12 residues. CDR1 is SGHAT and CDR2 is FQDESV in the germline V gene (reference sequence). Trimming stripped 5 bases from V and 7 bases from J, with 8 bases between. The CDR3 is CASSRDVGELFF. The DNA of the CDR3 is TGTGCCAGCAGCCGGGACGTCGGGGAGCTGTTTTTT.

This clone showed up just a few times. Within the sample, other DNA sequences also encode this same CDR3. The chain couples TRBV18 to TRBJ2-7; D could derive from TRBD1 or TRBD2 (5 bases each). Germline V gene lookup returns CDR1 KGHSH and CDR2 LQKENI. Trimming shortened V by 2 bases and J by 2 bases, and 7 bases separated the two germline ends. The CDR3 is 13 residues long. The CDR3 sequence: CASSPGGPYEQYF. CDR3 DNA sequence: TGTGCCAGCTCACCAGGGGGACCCTACGAGCAGTACTTC.

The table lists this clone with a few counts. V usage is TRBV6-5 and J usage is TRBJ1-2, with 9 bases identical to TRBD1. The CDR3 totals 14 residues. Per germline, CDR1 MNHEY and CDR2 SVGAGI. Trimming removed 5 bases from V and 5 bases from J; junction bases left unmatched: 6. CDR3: CASSRTGGRYGYTF. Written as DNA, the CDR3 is TGTGCCAGCAGTCGTACAGGGGGCCGGTATGGCTACACCTTC.

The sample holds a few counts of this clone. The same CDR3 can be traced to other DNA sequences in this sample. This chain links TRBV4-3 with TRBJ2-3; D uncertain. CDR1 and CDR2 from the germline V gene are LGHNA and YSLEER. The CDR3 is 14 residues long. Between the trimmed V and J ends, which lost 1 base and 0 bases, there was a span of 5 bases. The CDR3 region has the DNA TGCGCCAGCAGCCAAGGAGCTAGCACAGATACGCAGTATTTT. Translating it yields CASSQGASTDTQYF.

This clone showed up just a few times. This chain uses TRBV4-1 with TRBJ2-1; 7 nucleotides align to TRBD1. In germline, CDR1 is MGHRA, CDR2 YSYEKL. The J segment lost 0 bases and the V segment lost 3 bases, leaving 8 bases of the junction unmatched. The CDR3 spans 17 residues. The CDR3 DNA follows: TGCGCCAGCAGCCACCCGACAGGGCTAAGCTCCTACAATGAGCAGTTCTTC. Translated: CASSHPTGLSSYNEQFF.

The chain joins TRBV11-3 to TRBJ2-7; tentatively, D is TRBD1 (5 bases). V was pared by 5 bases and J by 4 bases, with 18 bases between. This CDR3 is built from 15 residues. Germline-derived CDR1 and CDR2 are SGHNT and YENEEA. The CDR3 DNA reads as TGTGCCAGCAGCCACATGTGGCAGGGTTCGTACGAGCAGTACTTC. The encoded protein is CASSHMWQGSYEQYF.

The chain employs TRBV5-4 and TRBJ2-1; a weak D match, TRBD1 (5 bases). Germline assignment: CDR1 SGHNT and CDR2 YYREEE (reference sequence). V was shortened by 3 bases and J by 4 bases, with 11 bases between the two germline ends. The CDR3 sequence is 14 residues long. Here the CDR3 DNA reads TGTGCCAGCAGCTCGAAGACAGAATACAATGAGCAGTTCTTC. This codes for CASSSKTEYNEQFF.

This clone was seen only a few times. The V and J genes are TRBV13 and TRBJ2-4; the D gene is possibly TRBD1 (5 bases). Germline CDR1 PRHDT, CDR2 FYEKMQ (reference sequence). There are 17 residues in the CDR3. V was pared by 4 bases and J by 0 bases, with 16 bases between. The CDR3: CASSSSRATLAKNIQYF. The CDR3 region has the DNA TGTGCCAGCAGCTCCTCCAGGGCGACCCTAGCCAAAAACATTCAGTACTTC.

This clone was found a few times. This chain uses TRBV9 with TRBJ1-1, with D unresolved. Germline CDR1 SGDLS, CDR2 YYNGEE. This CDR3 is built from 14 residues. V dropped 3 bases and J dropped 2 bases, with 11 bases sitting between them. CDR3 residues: CASSARTANTEAFF. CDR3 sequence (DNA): TGTGCCAGCAGCGCCAGGACGGCAAACACTGAAGCTTTCTTT.

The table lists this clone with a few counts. The CDR3, as DNA: TGTGCCTGTTTCCGGGGACCTCGGGAGCAGTACTTC. Amino acids: CACFRGPREQYF. The J gene is TRBJ2-7, the V gene TRBV30; the D gene could be TRBD1 or TRBD2 (5 bases each). The V end was cut by 6 bases, the J end by 7 bases, with 16 bases between. The CDR3 covers 12 residues. The germline CDR1 and CDR2 sequences are GTSNPN and SVGIG (reference sequence).

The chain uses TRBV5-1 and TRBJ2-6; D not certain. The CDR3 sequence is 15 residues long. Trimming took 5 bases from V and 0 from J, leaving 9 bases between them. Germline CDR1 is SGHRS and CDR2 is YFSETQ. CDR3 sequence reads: CASSSTDSGANVLTF. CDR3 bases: TGCGCCAGCAGTTCGACGGACTCTGGGGCCAACGTCCTGACTTTC. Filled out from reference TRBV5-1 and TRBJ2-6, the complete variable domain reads KAGVTQTPRYLIKTRGQQVTLSCSPISGHRSVSWYQQTPGQGLQFLFEYFSETQRNKGNFPGRFSGRQFSNSRSEMNVSTLELGDSALYLCASSSTDSGANVLTFGAGSRLTVL.

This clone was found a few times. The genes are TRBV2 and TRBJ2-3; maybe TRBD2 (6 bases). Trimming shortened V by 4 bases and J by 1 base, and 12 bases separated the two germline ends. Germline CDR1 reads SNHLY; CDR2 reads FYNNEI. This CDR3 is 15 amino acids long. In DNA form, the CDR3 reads TGTGCCAGCAGTGGTGGCGGCGGGGGCACAGATACGCAGTATTTT. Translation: CASSGGGGGTDTQYF.

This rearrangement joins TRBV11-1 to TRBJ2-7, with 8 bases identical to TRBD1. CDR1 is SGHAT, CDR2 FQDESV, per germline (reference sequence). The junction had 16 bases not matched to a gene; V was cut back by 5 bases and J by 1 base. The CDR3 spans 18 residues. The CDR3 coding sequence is TGTGCCAGCAGCCTGCACCCGCCGGACAGGGCGAATTCCTACGAGCAGTACTTC. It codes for CASSLHPPDRANSYEQYF. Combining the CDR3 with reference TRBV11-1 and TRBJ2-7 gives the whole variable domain EAEVAQSPRYKITEKSQAVAFWCDPISGHATLYWYRQILGQGPELLVQFQDESVVDDSQLPKDRFSAERLKGVDSTLKIQPAELGDSAMYLCASSLHPPDRANSYEQYFGPGTRLTVT.

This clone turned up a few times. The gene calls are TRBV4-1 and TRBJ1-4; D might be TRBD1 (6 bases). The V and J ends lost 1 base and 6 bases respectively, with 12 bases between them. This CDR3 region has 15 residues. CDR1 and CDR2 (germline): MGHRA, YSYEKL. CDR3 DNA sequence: TGCGCCAGCAGCCAAGGAGGGGGGAGAGATGAAAAACTGTTTTTT. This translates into CASSQGGGRDEKLFF.

CDR3 in amino acids: CATSREFTAQETQYF. The CDR3, as DNA: TGTGCCACCAGCAGAGAATTTACGGCCCAAGAGACCCAGTACTTC. The J gene is TRBJ2-5, the V gene TRBV15, with D unresolved. This CDR3 spans 15 amino acids. Trimming cost V 0 bases and J 1 base, with 9 bases left between them. Germline V gene lookup returns CDR1 LNHNV and CDR2 YYDKDF (reference sequence).

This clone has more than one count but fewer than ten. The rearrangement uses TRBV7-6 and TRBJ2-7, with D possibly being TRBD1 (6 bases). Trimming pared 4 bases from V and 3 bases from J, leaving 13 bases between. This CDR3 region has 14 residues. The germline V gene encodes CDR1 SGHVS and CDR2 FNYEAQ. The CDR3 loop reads CASSSRDIGYEQYF. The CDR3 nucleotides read TGTGCCAGCAGCTCCCGGGACATAGGCTACGAGCAGTACTTC.

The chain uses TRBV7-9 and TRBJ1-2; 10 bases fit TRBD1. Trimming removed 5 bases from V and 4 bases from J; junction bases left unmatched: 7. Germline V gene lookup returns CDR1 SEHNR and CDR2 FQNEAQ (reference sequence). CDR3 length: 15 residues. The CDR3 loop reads CASSTSTGGSYGYTF. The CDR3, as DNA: TGTGCCAGCAGCACTTCGACAGGGGGCAGCTATGGCTACACCTTC.

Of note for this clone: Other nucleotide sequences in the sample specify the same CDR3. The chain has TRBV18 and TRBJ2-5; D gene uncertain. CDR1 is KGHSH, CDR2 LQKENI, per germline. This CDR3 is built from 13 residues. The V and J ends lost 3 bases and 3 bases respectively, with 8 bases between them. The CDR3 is CASSPSREETQYF. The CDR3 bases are TGTGCCAGCTCACCCTCCCGGGAAGAGACCCAGTACTTC. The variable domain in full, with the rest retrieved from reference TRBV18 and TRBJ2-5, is NAGVMQNPRHLVRRRGQEARLRCSPMKGHSHVYWYRQLPEEGLKFMVYLQKENIIDESGMPKERFSAEFPKEGPSILRIQQVVRGDSAAYFCASSPSREETQYFGPGTRLLVL.

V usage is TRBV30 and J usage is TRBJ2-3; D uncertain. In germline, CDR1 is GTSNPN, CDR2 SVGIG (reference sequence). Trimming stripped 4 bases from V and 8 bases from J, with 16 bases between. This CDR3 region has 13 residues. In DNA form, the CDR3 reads TGTGCCTGGACCCATCTTCGAAGTGTTACGCAGTATTTT. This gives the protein CAWTHLRSVTQYF.